This T cell receptor beta chain comes out of a study of blood T cell repertoires in COVID-19. Study-wide context: COVID-19 samples, acute and convalescent, were from the United States, Italy and Spain. Sample material is recorded as cDNA or gDNA derived from T cells, B-cell-depleted T cells, or PBMCs.

Under the authors' procedure: Researchers report that nucleated cell counts were estimated from reference gene primer amplification. Clones were sequenced by immunoSEQ multiplex PCR, and TCRdb holds only the in-frame ones, with some missing. V and J calls and clone size are given by that table; D and trimming were obtained from the DNA. The repertoire includes some 210,000 clones, approximately 85% of them detected once, and 6.5% to 9% sits in the top ten. The CDR3 is 14 amino acids. V dropped 6 bases and J dropped 4 bases, with 13 bases sitting between them. The germline V gene has CDR1 LNHDA and CDR2 SQIVND (reference sequence). This clone was recorded only once.

This clonotype originated in a woman in her forties or fifties with active or convalescent COVID-19. The source material was peripheral blood. This chain links TRBV19 with TRBJ2-1, with D perhaps TRBD2 (6 bases). CDR3 loop: CASSSLGLYNEQFF. The CDR3 bases are TGTGCCAGTAGCAGCCTGGGACTTTACAATGAGCAGTTCTTC. The full variable domain, rest sourced from reference TRBV19 and TRBJ2-1, is DGGITQSPKYLFRKEGQNVTLSCEQNLNHDAMYWYRQDPGQGLRLIYYSQIVNDFQKGDIAEGYSVSREKKESFPLTVTSAQKNPTAFYLCASSSLGLYNEQFFGPGTRLTVL.